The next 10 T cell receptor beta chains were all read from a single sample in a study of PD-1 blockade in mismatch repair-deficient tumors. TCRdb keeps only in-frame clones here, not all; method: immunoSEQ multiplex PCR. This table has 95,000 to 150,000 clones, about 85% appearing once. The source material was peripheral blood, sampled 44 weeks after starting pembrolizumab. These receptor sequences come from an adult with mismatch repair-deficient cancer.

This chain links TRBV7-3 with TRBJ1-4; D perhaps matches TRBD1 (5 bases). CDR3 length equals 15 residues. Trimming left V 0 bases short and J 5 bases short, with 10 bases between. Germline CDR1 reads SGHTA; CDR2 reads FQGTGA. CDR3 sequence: CASSLTGESNEKLFF. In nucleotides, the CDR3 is TGTGCCAGCAGCTTAACAGGGGAGTCAAATGAAAAACTGTTTTTT.

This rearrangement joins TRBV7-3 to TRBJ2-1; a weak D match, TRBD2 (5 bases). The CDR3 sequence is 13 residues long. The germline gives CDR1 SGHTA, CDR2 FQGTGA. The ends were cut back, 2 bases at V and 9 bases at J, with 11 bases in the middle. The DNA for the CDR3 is TGTGCCAGCAGCTTAGACGGGAACGGTGAGCAGTTCTTC. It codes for CASSLDGNGEQFF. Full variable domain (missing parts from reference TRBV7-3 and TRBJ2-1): GAGVSQTPSNKVTEKGKYVELRCDPISGHTALYWYRQSLGQGPEFLIYFQGTGAADDSGLPNDRFFAVRPEGSVSTLKIQRTERGDSAVYLCASSLDGNGEQFFGPGTRLTVL.

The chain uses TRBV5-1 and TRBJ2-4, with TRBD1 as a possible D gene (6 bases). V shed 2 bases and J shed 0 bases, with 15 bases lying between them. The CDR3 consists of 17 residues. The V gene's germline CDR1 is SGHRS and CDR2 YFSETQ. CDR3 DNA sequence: TGCGCCAGCAGCTTCGGGAAGGACAGACTAGCCAAAAACATTCAGTACTTC. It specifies CASSFGKDRLAKNIQYF. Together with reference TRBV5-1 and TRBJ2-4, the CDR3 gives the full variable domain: KAGVTQTPRYLIKTRGQQVTLSCSPISGHRSVSWYQQTPGQGLQFLFEYFSETQRNKGNFPGRFSGRQFSNSRSEMNVSTLELGDSALYLCASSFGKDRLAKNIQYFGAGTRLSVL.

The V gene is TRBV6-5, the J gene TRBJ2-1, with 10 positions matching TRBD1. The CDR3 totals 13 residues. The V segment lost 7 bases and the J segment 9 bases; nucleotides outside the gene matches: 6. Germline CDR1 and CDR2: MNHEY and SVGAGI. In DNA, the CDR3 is TGTGCCAGCACCATGGACAGGGGGGGTGAGCAGTTCTTC. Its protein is CASTMDRGGEQFF.

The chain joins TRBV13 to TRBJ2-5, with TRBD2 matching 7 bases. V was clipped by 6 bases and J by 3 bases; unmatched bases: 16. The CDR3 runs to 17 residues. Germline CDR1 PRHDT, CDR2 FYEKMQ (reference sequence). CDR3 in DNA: TGTGCCAGCAGTCCCATCCATCTTACTAGCGAGGAAGAGACCCAGTACTTC. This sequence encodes CASSPIHLTSEEETQYF.

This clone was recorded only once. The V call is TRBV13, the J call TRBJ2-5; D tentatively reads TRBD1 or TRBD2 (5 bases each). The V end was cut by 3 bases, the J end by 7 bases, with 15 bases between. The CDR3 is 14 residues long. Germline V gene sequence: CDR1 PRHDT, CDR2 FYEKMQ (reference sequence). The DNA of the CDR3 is TGTGCCAGCAGCTTGGGGGACCTCCACGGGACCCAGTACTTC. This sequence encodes CASSLGDLHGTQYF.

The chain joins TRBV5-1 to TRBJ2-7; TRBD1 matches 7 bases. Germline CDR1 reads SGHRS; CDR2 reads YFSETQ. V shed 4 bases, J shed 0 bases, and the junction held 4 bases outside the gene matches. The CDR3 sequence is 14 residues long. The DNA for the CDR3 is TGCGCCAGCAGCCTACAGGGGTCCTCCTACGAGCAGTACTTC. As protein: CASSLQGSSYEQYF.

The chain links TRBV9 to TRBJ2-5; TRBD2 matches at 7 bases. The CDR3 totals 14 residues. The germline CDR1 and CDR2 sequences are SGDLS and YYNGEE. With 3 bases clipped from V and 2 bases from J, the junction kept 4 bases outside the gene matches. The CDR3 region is CASSEWGGQETQYF. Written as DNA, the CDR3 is TGTGCCAGCAGCGAGTGGGGGGGTCAAGAGACCCAGTACTTC.

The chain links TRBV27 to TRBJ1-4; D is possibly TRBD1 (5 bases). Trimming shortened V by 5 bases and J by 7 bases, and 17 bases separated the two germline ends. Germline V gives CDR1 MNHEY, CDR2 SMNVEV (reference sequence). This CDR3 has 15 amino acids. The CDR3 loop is CASSPHGAFGEKLFF. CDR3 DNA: TGTGCCAGCAGTCCGCACGGGGCGTTTGGTGAAAAACTGTTTTTT.

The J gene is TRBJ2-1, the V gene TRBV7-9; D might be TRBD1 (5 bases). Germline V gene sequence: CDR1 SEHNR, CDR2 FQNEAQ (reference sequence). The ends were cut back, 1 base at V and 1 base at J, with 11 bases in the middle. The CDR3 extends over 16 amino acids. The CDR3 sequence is CASSLEMGQSYNEQFF. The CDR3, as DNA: TGTGCCAGCAGCTTAGAGATGGGGCAATCCTACAATGAGCAGTTCTTC.